This TCR beta chain was captured in a study of PD-L1 blockade in urothelial cancer. Turning to the study itself: Across blood samples, T cells had a median count of around 140,000.

TCRdb's copy holds only in-frame clones and misses some; the assay was immunoSEQ multiplex PCR. The table has roughly 110,000 clones, approximately 90% seen once. V dropped 6 bases and J dropped 3; count of bases not matched to a gene: 7. Germline V gives CDR1 GTSNPN, CDR2 SVGIG (reference sequence). The CDR3 contains 13 residues. Stated time point: peripheral blood 6 weeks after treatment start. Each patient gave between 1 and 8 samples of peripheral blood mononuclear cells, which were collected pretreatment and during treatment. Study results and limitations: Improved survival was predicted by pretreatment blood TCR clonality below the median. Patients who had durable benefit saw their tumor-associated blood clones expand more at 3 weeks.

As to this clone: Its antigen is undetermined.

This TCR came from a man in his sixties with urothelial cancer. This chain uses TRBV30 with TRBJ2-7; 8 nucleotides line up with TRBD1. The input for sequencing was PBMCs, taken around atezolizumab (anti-PD-L1) treatment. The CDR3 protein is CACSRGQDYEQYF. Here the CDR3 DNA reads TGTGCCTGTAGCCGGGGACAGGACTACGAGCAGTACTTC.